The rows below give T cell receptor beta chains drawn from one sample of a study of blood T cell repertoires in COVID-19. The assay was immunoSEQ multiplex PCR, and TCRdb's table has in-frame clones only and misses some. The sample includes approximately 280,000 clones, roughly 86% seen only once; the top ten take approximately 8.8%. The sequenced material came from peripheral blood. These receptors were collected from a man between 18 and 29 years old with active or convalescent COVID-19. CDR3s include the opening cysteine and the closing phenylalanine or tryptophan. The D gene is left open where the match is weak. Only some rows state a clone size, as once, few, many or a class for expanded clones.

D,J,size,V,CDR3,DNA
NA,TRBJ1-5,NA,TRBV5-4,CASSLGSGVNQPQHF,TGTGCCAGCAGCTTGGGATCCGGGGTCAATCAGCCCCAGCATTTT
NA,TRBJ2-7,NA,TRBV6-6,CASTQDREDYEQYF,TGTGCCAGCACCCAAGACAGGGAGGACTACGAGCAGTACTTC
NA,TRBJ2-7,NA,TRBV7-8,CASSLKSATFTSYEQYF,TGTGCCAGCAGCTTAAAGAGTGCGACATTTACTAGCTACGAGCAGTACTTC
NA,TRBJ2-6,NA,TRBV18,CASSPQSGANVLTF,TGTGCCAGCTCACCCCAGTCTGGGGCCAACGTCCTGACTTTC
TRBD1,TRBJ1-2,NA,TRBV25-1,CASSERIGTANYGYTF,TGTGCCAGCAGCGAGCGGATAGGGACAGCTAACTATGGCTACACCTTC
NA,TRBJ1-2,NA,TRBV7-2,CASSLLFQKVNYGYTF,TGTGCCAGCAGCTTACTTTTCCAGAAAGTTAACTATGGCTACACCTTC
TRBD2,TRBJ2-3,few,TRBV7-2,CASLLGVLAGGSSTDTQYF,TGTGCCAGCCTTCTAGGGGTCCTAGCGGGGGGGTCTAGCACAGATACGCAGTATTTT
TRBD1,TRBJ1-2,NA,TRBV11-2,CASSTMGQGTYTF,TGTGCCAGCAGCACTATGGGACAGGGGACCTACACCTTC
TRBD1,TRBJ2-7,NA,TRBV19,CASSKGQGTAVFYEQYF,TGTGCCAGTAGTAAGGGACAGGGGACGGCGGTCTTCTACGAGCAGTACTTC
NA,TRBJ2-7,NA,TRBV12-3/TRBV12-4,CASSLAGSYEQYF,TGTGCCAGCAGTTTGGCAGGGTCCTACGAGCAGTACTTC
TRBD1,TRBJ2-5,once,TRBV28,CASSLGTGGLHQETQYF,TGTGCCAGCAGTTTAGGGACAGGGGGGCTCCACCAAGAGACCCAGTACTTC
TRBD1,TRBJ1-5,NA,TRBV5-1,CASSPDRIDQPQHF,TGCGCCAGCAGCCCGGACAGGATAGATCAGCCCCAGCATTTT
TRBD2,TRBJ2-5,NA,TRBV6-6,CASRASGGAGETQYF,TGTGCCAGCAGGGCTAGCGGGGGGGCCGGAGAGACCCAGTACTTC
TRBD1,TRBJ2-7,NA,TRBV13,CASSLGGQVSYEQYF,TGTGCCAGCAGCTTAGGTGGACAGGTCTCCTACGAGCAGTACTTC
NA,TRBJ1-2,NA,TRBV13,CASKQDTYNGYTF,TGTGCCAGCAAGCAGGACACCTATAATGGCTACACCTTC
TRBD1,TRBJ1-6,NA,TRBV10-3,CAISGTANSPLHF,TGTGCCATCAGCGGGACAGCCAATTCACCCCTCCACTTT
NA,TRBJ1-3,NA,TRBV25-1,CASSDPPHRDPGNTIYF,TGTGCCAGCAGTGACCCCCCCCACAGGGACCCTGGAAACACCATATATTTT
TRBD1,TRBJ2-7,NA,TRBV11-2,CASSPPRGPYEQYF,TGTGCCAGCAGCCCCCCCAGGGGGCCCTACGAGCAGTACTTC
TRBD1,TRBJ2-7,NA,TRBV2,CASTPGQGINEQYF,TGTGCCAGCACTCCCGGACAGGGAATCAACGAGCAGTACTTC
NA,TRBJ1-5,NA,TRBV9,CASSVDGAGQPQHF,TGTGCCAGCAGCGTAGATGGGGCCGGTCAGCCCCAGCATTTT
NA,TRBJ2-6,NA,TRBV3-1/TRBV3-2,CASSFPSQSGANVLTF,TGTGCCAGCAGCTTCCCGTCCCAGTCCGGGGCCAACGTCCTGACTTTC
NA,TRBJ1-5,NA,TRBV11-2,CASSLGAGNQPQHF,TGTGCCAGCAGCTTAGGAGCAGGGAATCAGCCCCAGCATTTT
TRBD1,TRBJ1-1,NA,TRBV15,CATSRDVLAGGNTEAFF,TGTGCCACCAGCAGAGATGTTTTGGCAGGGGGGAACACTGAAGCTTTCTTT
NA,TRBJ2-7,few,TRBV19,CASSLRQASYEQYF,TGTGCCAGTAGTCTCCGACAGGCCTCCTACGAGCAGTACTTC
TRBD1,TRBJ2-3,NA,TRBV2,CASSGSGQGLPTDTQYF,TGTGCCAGCAGCGGATCGGGACAGGGGTTACCCACAGATACGCAGTATTTT
NA,TRBJ1-2,NA,TRBV4-1,CASSQSSAVTGLYGYTF,TGCGCCAGCAGCCAATCCTCTGCGGTTACCGGACTCTATGGCTACACCTTC